This T cell receptor beta chain is from a study of T cell changes during pregnancy in multiple sclerosis. Generated by immunoSEQ multiplex PCR, the TCRdb table keeps only in-frame clones and is missing some. This table holds around 51,000 clones, 93% found once. The CDR3 spans 17 residues. Germline assignment: CDR1 SGHDN and CDR2 FVKESK. The V end was cut by 0 bases, the J end by 2 bases, with 14 bases between. This clonotype was sampled from a female donor with multiple sclerosis, enrolled in a pregnancy study. The rearrangement joins TRBV14 to TRBJ2-1; weak D call: TRBD2 (5 bases). This sample comprised peripheral blood, obtained in the second trimester of pregnancy. CDR3 residues: CASSQDFAQAAYNEQFF. CDR3 DNA sequence: TGTGCCAGCAGCCAAGATTTCGCCCAAGCGGCCTACAATGAGCAGTTCTTC.